This TCR beta chain was documented in a study of CD8 T cells in ankylosing spondylitis. One entry per CDR3 protein, called by TCRdb with MiXCR from the 5' RACE reads. The repertoire holds about 220,000 distinct CDR3 sequences, over 9.5% seen once, with about 20% in the top ten. In this sample, this clonotype turned up many times. The sample consisted of blood, either unsorted or a sorted T cell fraction (not recorded which). The receptor was isolated from a male donor with ankylosing spondylitis or in good health (not recorded which).

CDR3 region: CASSLVSGGNVLNEQFF. CDR3 bases: TGCGCCAGCAGCTTGGTTAGCGGGGGCAATGTTTTGAATGAGCAGTTCTTC. The chain is built from TRBV5-1 and TRBJ2-1; 9 bases agree with TRBD2. Germline V gene sequence: CDR1 SGHRS, CDR2 YFSETQ. The CDR3 runs to 17 residues. After removal of 0 bases from V and 7 bases from J, the junction contained 11 bases not matched to a gene.